These T cell receptor beta chains were read from a single sample in a study of T cells in Graves' hyperthyroidism and ophthalmopathy. From the multiplex PCR reads, TCRdb called clonotypes with MiXCR, one entry per CDR3 protein. The sample includes hundreds of thousands of distinct CDR3 sequences, around 15% of them seen just once. The sequencing input was blood. The receptor source for this set is a woman aged 18-29 years with Graves' hyperthyroidism. Each CDR3 is given with its conserved first and last residue. Each record gives: clone size, V gene, D gene, J gene, CDR3 DNA, CDR3 protein. D genes are given only for firm matches. Some rows have no size entry. The others give once, few or many, or a class for an expanded clone.

>many|TRBV18|-|TRBJ2-7
TGTGCCAGCTCACCTCCTGGGAAGAGCTCCTACGAGCAGTACTTC
CASSPPGKSSYEQYF
>few|TRBV28|TRBD2|TRBJ2-7
TGTGCCAGCAGTTTGGTACTAGCGGGCCAGGCCTACGAGCAGTACTTC
CASSLVLAGQAYEQYF
>-|TRBV2|TRBD1|TRBJ2-3
TGTGCCAGCAGGCCCGGGACAGGCAGAAAAGATACGCAGTATTTT
CASRPGTGRKDTQYF
>many|TRBV7-2|TRBD2|TRBJ2-1
TGTGCCAGCAGCACAGGACTAGCGTGGAATGAGCAGTTCTTC
CASSTGLAWNEQFF
>-|TRBV2|-|TRBJ1-6
TGTGCCAGCAGCCGGCCCGGTGGTTCACCCCTCCACTTT
CASSRPGGSPLHF
>-|TRBV18|-|TRBJ2-7
TGTGCCAGCTCACCCCAGGGTGGCATGGCGTCCTACGAGCAGTACTTC
CASSPQGGMASYEQYF
>many|TRBV2|-|TRBJ2-7
TGTGCCAGCAGTGAAGACGTGGGTAGGTTTAACGAGCAGTACTTC
CASSEDVGRFNEQYF
>-|TRBV4-1|-|TRBJ2-7
TGCGCCAGCAGCCAAGGAGCGGGCGTACTTTACGAGCAGTACTTC
CASSQGAGVLYEQYF
>many|TRBV5-1|TRBD1|TRBJ1-1
TGCGCCAGCAGCTGGGGGGACAGAGGTGAAGCTTTCTTT
CASSWGDRGEAFF
>few|TRBV12-3/TRBV12-4|TRBD1|TRBJ1-4
TGTGCCAGCAGCCTGCAGGGGGGATTGGAAAAACTGTTTTTT
CASSLQGGLEKLFF
>-|TRBV24-1|-|TRBJ2-1
TGTGCCACCAGTGATCGCCAGGCCTACAATGAGCAGTTCTTC
CATSDRQAYNEQFF
>many|TRBV27|TRBD1|TRBJ2-5
TGTGCCAGCAGTCCATATACAGGGGGCCTACTTCCAGAGACCCAGTACTTC
CASSPYTGGLLPETQYF
>-|TRBV7-2|TRBD2|TRBJ2-2
TGTGCCAGCAGCCGGGAGGGCAGGAACACCGGGGAGCTGTTTTTT
CASSREGRNTGELFF
>many|TRBV7-9|TRBD1|TRBJ2-5
TGTGCCAGCAGCCCCGGACAGGGCCTCAGGGAGACCCAGTACTTC
CASSPGQGLRETQYF
>many|TRBV18|-|TRBJ1-5
TGTGCCAGCTCACCAGGGGTGGGCAATCAGCCCCAGCATTTT
CASSPGVGNQPQHF
>many|TRBV7-2|-|TRBJ1-2
TGTGCCAGCAGCTTAACCGGGTACAGGGCTGGCTACACCTTC
CASSLTGYRAGYTF
>-|TRBV7-6|-|TRBJ1-2
TGTGCCAGCAGCTCCCGGCCGGGGGGGCAAACGGGATATGGCTACACCTTC
CASSSRPGGQTGYGYTF
>few|TRBV2|-|TRBJ1-5
TGTGCCAGCAGGGGCAGGCCTTGGCAGCCCCAGCATTTT
CASRGRPWQPQHF
>many|TRBV20-1|TRBD1|TRBJ2-7
TGCAGTGCTATTAATCCAGACAGGGGAGAAACCTACGAGCAGTACTTC
CSAINPDRGETYEQYF
>many|TRBV7-2|TRBD1|TRBJ2-3
TGTGCCAGCAGCCGAAAACAGGGGGCGATCACAGATACGCAGTATTTT
CASSRKQGAITDTQYF
>many|TRBV29-1|-|TRBJ1-1
TGCAGCGTTGTGTTAGTTGGCACTGAAGCTTTCTTT
CSVVLVGTEAFF
>many|TRBV5-1|-|TRBJ1-1
TGCGCCAGCAGCCCCGGGACAACGATAACTGAAGCTTTCTTT
CASSPGTTITEAFF
>many|TRBV28|TRBD2|TRBJ2-7
TGTGCCAGCAGTCCTCTTCTAGCGGGAGGGCTCCCAGGCTACGAGCAGTACTTC
CASSPLLAGGLPGYEQYF
>-|TRBV6-9|TRBD1|TRBJ2-1
TGCGCCAGCAGTCGGACAGGGTCGGGAGAGCAGTTCTTC
CASSRTGSGEQFF
>many|TRBV5-1|-|TRBJ1-1
TGCGCCAGCAGCTTGGTGGGTAACTCCCCGACTGAAGCTTTCTTT
CASSLVGNSPTEAFF
>-|TRBV18|-|TRBJ2-7
TGTGCCAGCTCTGGGACGTTCGCCTACGAGCAGTACTTC
CASSGTFAYEQYF
>-|TRBV6-2/TRBV6-3|TRBD1|TRBJ2-7
TGTGCCAGCAGTGGCAGGGGGTTCCCCTACGAGCAGTACTTC
CASSGRGFPYEQYF
>many|TRBV20-1|-|TRBJ1-2
TGCAGTGCTAGAGATTGGCGGGGGGCGCGGGGCTACACCTTC
CSARDWRGARGYTF
>many|TRBV30|TRBD1|TRBJ2-2
TGTGCCTCTACGGGACAGGGATTGTTGTTTTTT
CASTGQGLLFF
>many|TRBV11-2|-|TRBJ2-1
TGTGCCAGCAGCTTAGTAGTCAATGAGCAGTTCTTC
CASSLVVNEQFF
>many|TRBV11-1|-|TRBJ2-6
TGTGCCAGCAGCGTATCTGGGGCCAACGTCCTGACTTTC
CASSVSGANVLTF
>-|TRBV6-1|TRBD1|TRBJ2-7
TGTGCCAGCAAGAGATACAGGGGTGCCCCCTACGAGCAGTACTTC
CASKRYRGAPYEQYF
>-|TRBV5-8|TRBD1|TRBJ2-7
TGTGCCAGCTTAAGGGGACAGGTCGACGAGCAGTACTTC
CASLRGQVDEQYF
>-|TRBV20-1|-|TRBJ2-1
TGCAGCGGCGGAGTATCCTACAATAAGCAGTTCTTC
CSGGVSYNKQFF
>-|TRBV29-1|-|TRBJ2-5
TGCAGCGTGGAGGGGGGGGGAGGAGAGACCCAGTACTTC
CSVEGGGGETQYF
>-|TRBV29-1|TRBD2|TRBJ2-1
TGCAGCGTTGGACTAGCGGGAGGGATAAACGAGCAGTTCTTC
CSVGLAGGINEQFF
>-|TRBV19|-|TRBJ1-1
TGTGCCAGTAGTATAAATTTCGGGAGGAACACTGAAGCTTTCTTT
CASSINFGRNTEAFF
>many|TRBV7-2|TRBD2|TRBJ2-7
TGTGCCAGCAGCTTAGTTGGGACTAGCTCCTACGAGCAGTACTTC
CASSLVGTSSYEQYF
>-|TRBV10-3|-|TRBJ2-3
TGTGCCATCAGACCCCTCGGGCGGGATACGCAGTATTTT
CAIRPLGRDTQYF
>-|TRBV4-1|TRBD1|TRBJ1-1
TGCGCCAGCAGCCAATATAGTAGGGGCACAGGGGCTGAAGCTTTCTTT
CASSQYSRGTGAEAFF
>many|TRBV20-1|TRBD2|TRBJ2-3
TGCAGTGCTCGACCTGGACTAGCTGGGGTAGTGGATACGCAGTATTTT
CSARPGLAGVVDTQYF
>many|TRBV27|-|TRBJ1-5
TGTGCCAGCAGTTTTGGGGGTCTCCAAGGCAATCAGCCCCAGCATTTT
CASSFGGLQGNQPQHF